What follows are 11 T cell receptor beta chains derived from one specimen sequenced in a study of graft-versus-host responses after intestinal transplantation. The method was immunoSEQ multiplex PCR; TCRdb's version includes in-frame clones alone and lacks a portion of them. The data contain some 110,000 clones, approximately 92% of them singletons. Antigens of these TCRs are unknown. This specimen was unstimulated CD4+ T cells sorted from spleen or lymph node cells, taken before transplant. The receptors come from a human donor who was the organ donor for an intestinal transplant.

This chain links TRBV7-2 with TRBJ2-5, with D possibly being TRBD2 (5 bases). The CDR3 loop spans 17 amino acids. Germline V gene data show CDR1 as SGHTA and CDR2 as FQGNSA. Trimming removed 0 bases from V and 5 bases from J, with 19 bases in between. The CDR3 DNA is TGTGCCAGCAGCTTAGCTGGCCTAGCTCGAAGTGGGGAGACCCAGTACTTC. Amino acid sequence: CASSLAGLARSGETQYF. Filled out from reference TRBV7-2 and TRBJ2-5, the complete variable domain reads GAGVSQSPSNKVTEKGKDVELRCDPISGHTALYWYRQSLGQGLEFLIYFQGNSAPDKSGLPSDRFSAERTGGSVSTLTIQRTQQEDSAVYLCASSLAGLARSGETQYFGPGTRLLVL.

The chain links TRBV7-2 to TRBJ2-5, with D tentatively TRBD2 (6 bases). The DNA end favors TRBJ2-7, so the J call may be wrong. Germline V gene sequence: CDR1 SGHTA, CDR2 FQGNSA. The CDR3 extends over 14 amino acids. The DNA for the CDR3 is TGTGCCAGCAGCTTTCCACCGGGAGTTAACGAGCAGTACTTC. Its protein is CASSFPPGVNEQYF.

The rearrangement links TRBV29-1 to TRBJ1-2, with TRBD1 as a possible D gene (5 bases). Trimming stripped 7 bases from V and 7 bases from J, with 16 bases between. The length of the CDR3 is 12 residues. The germline gives CDR1 SQVTM, CDR2 ANQGSEA. The DNA of the CDR3 is TGCAGCGCCGAGGGAAACGGGGGTGGCTACACCTTC. Protein: CSAEGNGGGYTF.

In its sample, this clone was seen once. V is TRBV9 and J is TRBJ2-1, with 11 bases identical to TRBD2. CDR1 is SGDLS and CDR2 is YYNGEE in the germline V gene. This CDR3 has 15 amino acids. V lost 3 bases and J lost 4; bases outside the gene matches: 3. CDR3 in amino acids: CASSAGTSGYNEQFF. Here the CDR3 DNA reads TGTGCCAGCAGCGCTGGGACTAGCGGATACAATGAGCAGTTCTTC.

The chain uses TRBV9 and TRBJ1-2; D perhaps matches TRBD1 (5 bases). Deletions cut 0 bases from V and 8 bases from J, with 11 bases between. Per germline, CDR1 SGDLS and CDR2 YYNGEE. The CDR3 has 13 residues. The CDR3 is CASSVAGGRGYTF. As DNA, the CDR3 is TGTGCCAGCAGCGTAGCTGGGGGAAGAGGCTACACCTTC.

This rearrangement joins TRBV28 to TRBJ1-3; the D gene is possibly TRBD1 (6 bases). This CDR3 is built from 14 residues. The V end was cut by 0 bases, the J end by 7 bases, with 10 bases between. Germline V CDR1 and CDR2: MDHEN, SYDVKM. This CDR3 reads CASSLWEGGNTIYF. In DNA form, the CDR3 reads TGTGCCAGCAGTTTATGGGAGGGGGGGAACACCATATATTTT.

The chain joins TRBV7-2 to TRBJ1-4, with a weak D call TRBD1 (5 bases). The CDR3 is 13 amino acids. From germline, CDR1 is SGHTA and CDR2 FQGNSA. The V end was cut by 5 bases, the J end by 8 bases, with 12 bases between. CDR3 residues: CASSREGREKLFF. Written as DNA, the CDR3 is TGTGCCAGCAGCCGCGAGGGACGGGAAAAACTGTTTTTT.

This sequence joins TRBV5-4 and TRBJ2-7; 8 nucleotides agree with TRBD2. The CDR3 contains 16 residues. Trimming at V came to 2 bases and at J to 4 bases, leaving 11 bases not matched to a gene. The germline V gene encodes CDR1 SGHNT and CDR2 YYREEE (reference sequence). The DNA for the CDR3 is TGTGCCAGCAGCTTCTCCAGCGGGAGCATGTATTACGAGCAGTACTTC. Its translation is CASSFSSGSMYYEQYF.

The chain links TRBV4-3 to TRBJ1-2; tentative D call: TRBD1 (6 bases). V was clipped by 0 bases and J by 1 base, with 12 bases between them. The CDR3 contains 16 residues. Per the germline V gene, CDR1 is LGHNA and CDR2 is YSLEER. CDR3 sequence: CASSQELDSHNYGYTF. DNA for the CDR3: TGCGCCAGCAGCCAAGAATTGGACAGCCATAACTATGGCTACACCTTC.

The V call is TRBV10-3, the J call TRBJ2-5; D not certain. The V gene's germline CDR1 is ENHRY and CDR2 SYGVKD. V was pared by 3 bases and J by 4 bases, with 18 bases between. The CDR3 length is 16 residues. CDR3 region: CAISDGTLSSRETQYF. The CDR3 DNA follows: TGTGCCATCAGTGATGGAACGTTGAGTTCCCGAGAGACCCAGTACTTC.

This chain joins TRBV7-2 and TRBJ2-1; 8 nucleotides match TRBD2. Germline V gene sequence: CDR1 SGHTA, CDR2 FQGNSA. The junction had 5 bases not matched to a gene; V was cut back by 1 base and J by 3 bases. The length of the CDR3 is 16 residues. DNA of the CDR3: TGTGCCAGCAGCTTAGAAGGTAGCGGGAACTACAATGAGCAGTTCTTC. Amino acids: CASSLEGSGNYNEQFF.